This is a list of T cell receptor beta chains from one sample in a study of CD8 T cells in ankylosing spondylitis. TCRdb reprocessed the 5' RACE reads via MiXCR and lists one record per CDR3 protein. The sample yields 700,000 or so distinct CDR3 sequences, under 20% seen once. What was sequenced was blood, either unsorted or a sorted T cell fraction (not recorded which). Source of these receptors: a male donor with ankylosing spondylitis. Each CDR3 is given with its conserved first and last residue. A D gene is named only where the DNA matches it firmly. Clone size appears in some rows only: once, few, many, or a class for an expanded clone.

d_call	clone_size	v_call	j_call	cdr3_nt	cdr3_aa
NA	NA	TRBV20-1	TRBJ1-1	TGCAGTGCTAGAGATCGGCAGGGATGGACTGAAGCTTTCTTT	CSARDRQGWTEAFF
TRBD2	NA	TRBV20-1	TRBJ2-7	TGCAGTGCCCTAGCGGGAGCGAGCGGCGAGCAGTACTTC	CSALAGASGEQYF
TRBD1	many	TRBV7-2	TRBJ1-1	TGTGCCAGCAGCCTCCAGGGGGCGGACACTGAAGCTTTCTTT	CASSLQGADTEAFF
TRBD1	few	TRBV7-9	TRBJ2-3	TGTGCCAGCAGCTTAGTCGGCCAGGGGGCAGATACGCAGTATTTT	CASSLVGQGADTQYF
NA	NA	TRBV18	TRBJ2-1	TGTGCCAGCTCACCAGGTTTCGGAAATGAGCAGTTCTTC	CASSPGFGNEQFF
TRBD2	many	TRBV12-3/TRBV12-4	TRBJ2-1	TGTGCCAGCAGTACGGGACTAGCGGGGGACAATGAGCAGTTCTTC	CASSTGLAGDNEQFF
NA	NA	TRBV28	TRBJ2-7	TGTGCCAGCAGTTTCAGGGGGGCTACTTCCTACGAGCAGTACTTC	CASSFRGATSYEQYF
NA	NA	TRBV5-1	TRBJ1-1	TGCGCCAGCAGCTTGTGGGTACAAAACACTGAAGCTTTCTTT	CASSLWVQNTEAFF
NA	NA	TRBV12-3/TRBV12-4	TRBJ2-7	TGTGCCAGCAGTTTAATCGGTCGCGAGCAGTACTTC	CASSLIGREQYF
TRBD2	few	TRBV7-9	TRBJ2-1	TGTGCCAGCAGCCCCCCGCCTAGCGGGAGTAACGGTGAGCAGTTCTTC	CASSPPPSGSNGEQFF
TRBD1	few	TRBV3-1	TRBJ1-2	TGTGCCAGCAGCCAAGCGGGACAGGGACACTATGGCTACACCTTC	CASSQAGQGHYGYTF
NA	NA	TRBV2	TRBJ2-7	TGTGCCAGCAGTTTTGAACAGGCTACTAACGTCTACGAGCAGTACTTC	CASSFEQATNVYEQYF
NA	NA	TRBV19	TRBJ2-2	TGTGCCAGTAGTATGACCCCTTGGAAACGCACCGGGGAGCTGTTTTTT	CASSMTPWKRTGELFF
NA	few	TRBV6-4	TRBJ2-1	TGTGCCAGCAGTATACAAGGAGGGTTGAATGAGCAGTTCTTC	CASSIQGGLNEQFF
TRBD2	NA	TRBV29-1	TRBJ2-1	TGCAGCGTTATACTAGCGGGACTGGGTAGCTCCTACAATGAGCAGTTCTTC	CSVILAGLGSSYNEQFF
NA	few	TRBV4-1	TRBJ2-1	TGCGCCAGCAGCTTTCGACTGGGGTCCTACAATGAGCAGTTCTTC	CASSFRLGSYNEQFF
NA	NA	TRBV6-6	TRBJ1-1	TGTGCCAGCGGCGGCGGTTTGTACACTGAAGCTTTCTTT	CASGGGLYTEAFF
TRBD1	few	TRBV3-1	TRBJ2-5	TGTGCCAGCAGCCAACGGGACAGGGTAGTAGAGACCCAGTACTTC	CASSQRDRVVETQYF
TRBD1	few	TRBV29-1	TRBJ2-7	TGCAGCGCCAGGACAGGGTGGGACGAGCAGTACTTC	CSARTGWDEQYF
TRBD2	NA	TRBV5-1	TRBJ2-5	TGCGCCAGCAGCCTCTGGACCCGGGGAGGGGAGACCCAGTACTTC	CASSLWTRGGETQYF
TRBD1	NA	TRBV6-5	TRBJ2-1	TGTGCCAGCAGTTACTCCCAGGGGGCTAGTGGCTATGAGCAGTTCTTC	CASSYSQGASGYEQFF
TRBD2	NA	TRBV20-1	TRBJ2-3	TGCAGTGCAGCCCCCGGGACTAGCCCCCTTGTCGCAGATACGCAGTATTTT	CSAAPGTSPLVADTQYF
TRBD1	NA	TRBV7-2	TRBJ2-5	TGTGCCAGCAGCCCGACAGGGCCCCGGGAGACCCAGTACTTC	CASSPTGPRETQYF
NA	NA	TRBV11-2	TRBJ2-7	TGTGCCAGCACCCTATACGGTGGCGAGCAGTACTTC	CASTLYGGEQYF
TRBD1	NA	TRBV7-9	TRBJ2-7	TGTGCCAGCAGCCCGTGGGACAGGGCCGAGCAGTACTTC	CASSPWDRAEQYF
TRBD1	few	TRBV5-1	TRBJ2-3	TGCGCCAGCGCGGGACAGGGGCACACAGATACGCAGTATTTT	CASAGQGHTDTQYF
NA	few	TRBV11-2	TRBJ1-2	TGTGCCAGCAGCTTAGATGGTGGCAGGGTGTCCTATGGCTACACCTTC	CASSLDGGRVSYGYTF
NA	few	TRBV6-1	TRBJ1-2	TGTGCCAGCATCCCCGGGGGGGGGAGCGGCTACACCTTC	CASIPGGGSGYTF
TRBD1	NA	TRBV5-1	TRBJ1-4	TGCGCCAGCAGCTTGCCGGGACAGGGGAGCCCTAATGAAAAACTGTTTTTT	CASSLPGQGSPNEKLFF
NA	many	TRBV6-1	TRBJ1-2	TGTGCCAGCAGTGAGACAGTTAACTATGGCTACACCTTC	CASSETVNYGYTF
TRBD2	few	TRBV7-9	TRBJ2-2	TGTGCCAGCAGCCCCGGACTAGCGGGGCTCACCGGGGAGCTGTTTTTT	CASSPGLAGLTGELFF